This note documents a single T cell receptor (beta chain) sequence. These data belong to a study of blood T cell repertoires in COVID-19. About the study: Sources were T cells, B-cell-depleted T cells, or PBMCs; the material itself was cDNA or gDNA.

Produced via immunoSEQ multiplex PCR; TCRdb's table is partial and in-frame only. The sample consists of roughly 390,000 clones, around 84% of them appearing once. Germline V gene lookup returns CDR1 LNHDA and CDR2 SQIVND (reference sequence). The CDR3 runs 15 residues. V was cut by 7 bases and J by 3 bases, with 15 bases left in between. The sample was peripheral blood. V usage is TRBV19 and J usage is TRBJ1-4; no clear D gene. This receptor was taken from a woman younger than 35 with acute or convalescent COVID-19. The CDR3, as DNA: TGTGCCAGTACCTCAACCGGGAGGGCTAATGAAAAACTGTTTTTT. The encoded protein is CASTSTGRANEKLFF.